The 30 T cell receptor beta chains below were found in one sample sequenced in a study of identifying expanded T cells in peripheral blood. Clones were read by immunoSEQ multiplex PCR, and TCRdb kept only the in-frame ones, dropping some. The sample contains under 150,000 clones, approximately 86% of which appear only once. Sequenced input: blood. Receptor source: a person aged 18-70 years in good health.

This rearrangement joins TRBV7-9 to TRBJ2-5, with 8 positions matching TRBD1. Near its end, the DNA agrees better with TRBJ2-7, so the J call may be wrong. In germline, CDR1 is SEHNR, CDR2 FQNEAQ (reference sequence). The CDR3 consists of 15 residues. DNA of the CDR3: TGTGCCAGCAGCCCCCGGGGACAGGCGAGTCTCGAGCAGTACTTC. The encoded protein is CASSPRGQASLEQYF.

Note on this clone: A clone one base away is much larger, so this may be a read error. The sample holds other DNA sequences that translate to the same CDR3. The rearrangement links TRBV14 to TRBJ2-3; D is unclear. The CDR3 is 17 residues long. Germline V gene data show CDR1 as SGHDN and CDR2 as FVKESK. V lost 0 bases and J 0 bases, leaving 13 bases between the germline ends. In DNA form, the CDR3 reads TGTGCCAGCAGCCAAGATGTGGCGGCTACTAGCACAGATACGCAGTATTTT. It specifies CASSQDVAATSTDTQYF.

This sequence joins TRBV18 and TRBJ1-1, with 8 bases matching TRBD1. The CDR3 is 17 amino acids. Germline V CDR1 and CDR2: KGHSH, LQKENI. V was clipped by 3 bases and J by 1 base; unmatched bases: 10. CDR3 nucleotide sequence: TGTGCCAGCTCACCCTCGACAGGGGAGAGGTGGAACACTGAAGCTTTCTTT. It codes for CASSPSTGERWNTEAFF.

The chain combines TRBV7-2 with TRBJ2-7; no clear D gene. Germline lookup yields CDR1 SGHTA and CDR2 FQGNSA. V lost 2 bases and J 3 bases, leaving 14 bases between the germline ends. CDR3 size: 15 residues. Here the CDR3 DNA reads TGTGCCAGCAGCTTAAGTGCAGTAGGGATCTACGAGCAGTACTTC. Protein: CASSLSAVGIYEQYF.

The chain has TRBV6-6 and TRBJ2-3, with a possible D match to TRBD1 (5 bases). The V gene lost 10 bases and the J gene lost 6 bases, with 11 bases spanning the gap. This CDR3 contains 11 residues. In germline, CDR1 is MNHNY, CDR2 SVGAGI (reference sequence). CDR3 sequence (DNA): TGTGCCATCAGGTCAGGGGATACGCAGTATTTT. Its translation: CAIRSGDTQYF.

The chain is built from TRBV29-1 and TRBJ2-1; TRBD1 is a possible D gene (6 bases). This CDR3 contains 12 residues. Germline assignment: CDR1 SQVTM and CDR2 ANQGSEA. V lost 7 bases and J 8 bases, leaving 15 bases between the germline ends. CDR3 DNA: TGCAGCGCCCGCCCACAGGGCTATGAGCAGTTCTTC. Protein: CSARPQGYEQFF.

The V call is TRBV6-5, the J call TRBJ2-5; unclear D gene. V lost 2 bases and J 7 bases, leaving 14 bases between the germline ends. CDR3 length equals 14 residues. In germline, CDR1 is MNHEY, CDR2 SVGAGI. The CDR3 DNA follows: TGTGCCAGCAGTTACCGGCAGAAAGGCGCGACCCAGTACTTC. It encodes CASSYRQKGATQYF.

V is TRBV9 and J is TRBJ2-5; TRBD1 is a possible D gene (6 bases). From germline, CDR1 is SGDLS and CDR2 YYNGEE. This CDR3 has 15 residues. V was pared by 2 bases and J by 0 bases, with 11 bases between. This chain's CDR3 is CASSVLGTNQETQYF. DNA of the CDR3: TGTGCCAGCAGCGTCCTCGGGACAAACCAAGAGACCCAGTACTTC.

The rearrangement links TRBV7-2 to TRBJ2-6, with D possibly matching TRBD1 (5 bases). This CDR3 has 15 amino acids. Trimming stripped 5 bases from V and 4 bases from J, with 12 bases between. Germline CDR1 and CDR2: SGHTA and FQGNSA. DNA of the CDR3: TGTGCCAGCAGCCCAGGGCCGTGGGGGGCCAACGTCCTGACTTTC. Its protein is CASSPGPWGANVLTF.

V usage is TRBV2 and J usage is TRBJ1-2, with 8 bases aligning to TRBD1. The V gene end was trimmed by 7 bases and the J gene end by 2 bases; junction bases not matched to a gene: 12. The CDR3 contains 16 residues. Germline CDR1 reads SNHLY; CDR2 reads FYNNEI. In nucleotides, the CDR3 is TGTGCCAGCAACAGGGATAACGACAGGGGCAACTATGGCTACACCTTC. It specifies CASNRDNDRGNYGYTF.

This rearrangement joins TRBV28 to TRBJ2-5, with unresolved D. The CDR3 extends over 16 amino acids. Trimming stripped 2 bases from V and 2 bases from J, with 15 bases between. Germline CDR1 is MDHEN and CDR2 is SYDVKM. Here the CDR3 reads CASSLRYWQKQETQYF. Written as DNA, the CDR3 is TGTGCCAGCAGTTTACGGTATTGGCAGAAACAAGAGACCCAGTACTTC.

This chain connects TRBV30 to TRBJ1-2; TRBD1 matches at 8 bases. The CDR3 runs to 13 residues. CDR1 is GTSNPN and CDR2 is SVGIG in the germline V gene (reference sequence). The trim removed 0 bases at V and 6 bases at J, leaving 3 bases unmatched. This CDR3 reads CAWSVQGVNGYTF. In DNA form, the CDR3 reads TGTGCCTGGAGTGTACAGGGGGTAAATGGCTACACCTTC.

This chain links TRBV18 with TRBJ1-2, with D possibly being TRBD1 (5 bases). V was trimmed by 2 bases and J by 4 bases, leaving 11 bases between them. The CDR3 is made up of 14 amino acids. Germline CDR1 is KGHSH and CDR2 is LQKENI. CDR3 nucleotides: TGTGCCAGCTCACCAGGGGCAGACCTCTATGGCTACACCTTC. This encodes CASSPGADLYGYTF.

The chain has TRBV7-3 and TRBJ2-2, with 8 bases aligning to TRBD1. After removal of 6 bases from V and 1 base from J, the junction contained 4 bases not matched to a gene. CDR1 and CDR2 from the germline V gene are SGHTA and FQGTGA. This CDR3 has 15 amino acids. CDR3 region: CASRQDRVNTGELFF. Here the CDR3 DNA reads TGTGCCAGCAGGCAGGACAGGGTGAACACCGGGGAGCTGTTTTTT.

CDR3 in DNA: TGTGCCAGCAGCTTCCCGTCGGGGCCTGGAAACACCATATATTTT. It yields the protein CASSFPSGPGNTIYF. The chain is built from TRBV7-9 and TRBJ1-3, with D perhaps TRBD1 (5 bases). CDR1 SEHNR and CDR2 FQNEAQ come from the germline V gene (reference sequence). The CDR3 has 15 residues. V lost 3 bases to trimming and J lost 2 bases, with 11 bases between them.

The J gene is TRBJ2-5, the V gene TRBV5-4; D could derive from TRBD1 or TRBD2 (5 bases each). CDR1 is SGHNT and CDR2 is YYREEE in the germline V gene (reference sequence). Trimming removed 3 bases from V and 4 bases from J, with 16 bases in between. The CDR3 consists of 15 residues. In DNA form, the CDR3 reads TGTGCCAGCAGCTCGGGACCGTCTCAGGGAGAGACCCAGTACTTC. Its translation: CASSSGPSQGETQYF.

This chain links TRBV13 with TRBJ2-1; 9 bases agree with TRBD1. Germline V gives CDR1 PRHDT, CDR2 FYEKMQ (reference sequence). Trimming removed 6 bases from V and 5 bases from J; junction bases left unmatched: 8. The CDR3 runs to 15 residues. The CDR3 spells CASSSEQGAHNEQFF. CDR3 in DNA: TGTGCCAGCAGTTCTGAACAGGGGGCCCACAATGAGCAGTTCTTC.

The chain carries TRBV30 and TRBJ2-1; TRBD1 is a possible D gene (6 bases). Per the germline V gene, CDR1 is GTSNPN and CDR2 is SVGIG (reference sequence). The V and J ends lost 4 bases and 6 bases respectively, with 13 bases between them. This CDR3 has 13 amino acids. The CDR3 reads CAWNDRRSNEQFF. In DNA form, the CDR3 reads TGTGCCTGGAACGACAGGAGAAGCAATGAGCAGTTCTTC.

This chain connects TRBV6-5 to TRBJ2-7; D not resolved. The V end was cut by 2 bases, the J end by 7 bases, with 15 bases between. Germline V gene lookup returns CDR1 MNHEY and CDR2 SVGAGI. This CDR3 comprises 14 residues. The CDR3 nucleotides are TGTGCCAGCAGTTACGCCAGGAACCCTTGGGAGCAGTACTTC. It specifies CASSYARNPWEQYF.

The chain couples TRBV6-4 to TRBJ1-1, with TRBD1 matching over 9 bases. The length of the CDR3 is 13 residues. The ends lost 6 bases at V and 4 bases at J; junction bases unmatched: 3. CDR1 and CDR2 from the germline V gene are MRHNA and SNTAGT. DNA of the CDR3: TGTGCCAGCAGCCAGACAGGGGGCACTGAAGCTTTCTTT. The encoded protein is CASSQTGGTEAFF.

The chain recombines TRBV5-4 with TRBJ2-7; 9 bases are a match to TRBD2. The V gene end was trimmed by 0 bases and the J gene end by 2 bases; junction bases not matched to a gene: 6. Germline V gene sequence: CDR1 SGHNT, CDR2 YYREEE (reference sequence). The CDR3 sequence is 16 residues long. In DNA, the CDR3 is TGTGCCAGCAGCTTGGACTCTCGCGGGGGGGCCTACGAGCAGTACTTC. Its translation is CASSLDSRGGAYEQYF.

The V and J genes are TRBV25-1 and TRBJ1-1; the D gene is possibly TRBD1 (5 bases). Deletions cut 1 base from V and 4 bases from J, with 19 bases between. CDR1 MGHDK and CDR2 SYGVNS come from the germline V gene. The CDR3 sequence is 17 residues long. The CDR3 DNA is TGTGCCAGCAGTGAATCCGGTCCAGGGTCGTGGAGCACTGAAGCTTTCTTT. It specifies CASSESGPGSWSTEAFF.

The chain uses TRBV6-1 and TRBJ2-6, with no clear D. The CDR3 loop spans 12 amino acids. The V end lost 9 bases, the J end lost 1 base, and 4 bases lay between the germline ends. Germline loops: CDR1 MNHNS, CDR2 SASEGT. The chain's CDR3 is CASGSGANVLTF. CDR3 bases: TGTGCCAGTGGTTCTGGGGCCAACGTCCTGACTTTC.

The chain is built from TRBV2 and TRBJ2-7; 7 bases are shared with TRBD1. V shed 5 bases, J shed 3 bases, and the junction held 4 bases outside the gene matches. Germline CDR1 reads SNHLY; CDR2 reads FYNNEI. The CDR3 is made up of 13 amino acids. Written as DNA, the CDR3 is TGTGCCAGCAGTCGGGGACAGAACTACGAGCAGTACTTC. Amino acid sequence: CASSRGQNYEQYF.

J is TRBJ1-2 and V is TRBV13; D possibly corresponds to TRBD1 (5 bases). The V end was cut by 5 bases, the J end by 4 bases, with 11 bases between. The CDR3 is 13 amino acids. The germline CDR1 and CDR2 sequences are PRHDT and FYEKMQ (reference sequence). CDR3: CASSLWGGYGYTF. CDR3 bases: TGTGCCAGCAGCCTATGGGGGGGCTATGGCTACACCTTC.

The chain uses TRBV5-1 and TRBJ2-1; 10 bases align to TRBD2. The trim removed 0 bases at V and 8 bases at J, leaving 5 bases unmatched. The CDR3 contains 15 residues. The germline gives CDR1 SGHRS, CDR2 YFSETQ. CDR3 region: CASSLGLAGRDEQFF. CDR3 sequence (DNA): TGCGCCAGCAGCTTGGGACTAGCGGGCCGCGATGAGCAGTTCTTC. Variable domain in full (rest from reference TRBV5-1 and TRBJ2-1): KAGVTQTPRYLIKTRGQQVTLSCSPISGHRSVSWYQQTPGQGLQFLFEYFSETQRNKGNFPGRFSGRQFSNSRSEMNVSTLELGDSALYLCASSLGLAGRDEQFFGPGTRLTVL.

V is TRBV2 and J is TRBJ2-7; 9 bases are a match to TRBD2. Germline values: CDR1 SNHLY, CDR2 FYNNEI. Trimming at V came to 6 bases and at J to 6 bases, leaving 6 bases not matched to a gene. This CDR3 is 13 amino acids long. The DNA of the CDR3 is TGTGCCAGCAGCAGGACTAGCGTGGGCGAGCAGTACTTC. Protein: CASSRTSVGEQYF.

This clone was detected only a few times. This chain links TRBV30 with TRBJ1-5; D remains ambiguous. Germline V gene data show CDR1 as GTSNPN and CDR2 as SVGIG (reference sequence). The CDR3 length is 15 residues. Between the trimmed V and J ends, which lost 1 base and 3 bases, there was a span of 13 bases. CDR3 amino acids: CAWSAIDGYNQPQHF. CDR3 in DNA: TGTGCCTGGAGTGCAATCGACGGTTACAATCAGCCCCAGCATTTT.

This chain joins TRBV2 and TRBJ1-2; TRBD1 is a possible D gene (6 bases). The CDR3 is 15 residues long. In germline, CDR1 is SNHLY, CDR2 FYNNEI. V lost 2 bases to trimming and J lost 3 bases, with 13 bases between them. The CDR3 nucleotides read TGTGCCAGCAGTGAATTAGGGGGGCAGGACTATGGCTACACCTTC. Residues: CASSELGGQDYGYTF.

CDR3 in DNA: TGTGCCAGCAGTTACGGGACTAGAAGAAACAATGAGCAGTTCTTC. It is translated as CASSYGTRRNNEQFF. The V and J genes are TRBV6-5 and TRBJ2-1, with TRBD2 identical over 8 bases. V dropped 2 bases and J dropped 5; count of bases not matched to a gene: 5. Germline loops: CDR1 MNHEY, CDR2 SVGAGI. The CDR3 is 15 residues long.